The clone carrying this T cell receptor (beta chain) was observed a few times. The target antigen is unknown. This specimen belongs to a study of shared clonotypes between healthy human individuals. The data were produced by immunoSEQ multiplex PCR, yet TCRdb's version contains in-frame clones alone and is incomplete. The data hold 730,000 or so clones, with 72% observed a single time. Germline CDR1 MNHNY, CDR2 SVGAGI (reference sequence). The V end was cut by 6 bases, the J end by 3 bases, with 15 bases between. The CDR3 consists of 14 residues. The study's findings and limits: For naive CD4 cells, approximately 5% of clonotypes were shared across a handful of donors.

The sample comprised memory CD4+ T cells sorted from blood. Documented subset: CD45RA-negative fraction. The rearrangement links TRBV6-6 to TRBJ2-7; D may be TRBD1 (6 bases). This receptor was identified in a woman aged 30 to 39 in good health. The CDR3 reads CASSTGTLYYEQYF. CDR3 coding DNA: TGTGCCAGCAGCACCGGGACACTATACTACGAGCAGTACTTC.